These T cell receptor beta chains were read from a single sample in a study of blood T cells in healthy people across ages. TCRdb re-analysed the 5' RACE reads in MiXCR, keeping a single row per CDR3 protein. The table has 1 million or so distinct CDR3 sequences, less than 50% seen once; the top ten hold 15% to 20%. The sample was blood. The receptors derive from a woman aged 55-75 years in good health. The CDR3 runs from the conserved cysteine through the conserved F or W. The D gene is left open where the match is weak. Clone sizes are given selectively: once, few, many, or a class where the clone is expanded.

J | V | size | D | length | CDR3 | DNA
TRBJ2-7 | TRBV7-9 | few | - | 16 | CASSLAEGTPVGEQYF | TGTGCCAGCAGCTTAGCGGAGGGGACCCCAGTGGGCGAGCAGTACTTC
TRBJ1-2 | TRBV2 | few | - | 12 | CASSRESGGYTF | TGTGCCAGCAGTAGGGAAAGCGGTGGCTACACCTTC
TRBJ2-3 | TRBV7-9 | - | TRBD2 | 14 | CASSFQAGVDTQYF | TGTGCCAGCAGCTTTCAAGCGGGAGTAGATACGCAGTATTTT
TRBJ2-3 | TRBV5-4 | - | TRBD2 | 18 | CASRAGTRLTDFTDTQYF | TGTGCCAGCAGGGCCGGGACTAGGTTAACGGACTTCACAGATACGCAGTATTTT
TRBJ2-5 | TRBV5-1 | many | - | 12 | CASSRIQETQYF | TGCGCCAGCAGCCGGATACAAGAGACCCAGTACTTC
TRBJ1-2 | TRBV28 | - | - | 12 | CASIQGGYGYTF | TGTGCCAGCATTCAGGGTGGCTATGGCTACACCTTC
TRBJ2-7 | TRBV28 | - | TRBD1 | 15 | CASSPEDRGIDEQYF | TGTGCCAGCAGTCCCGAGGACAGGGGGATTGACGAGCAGTACTTC
TRBJ1-1 | TRBV3-1 | - | - | 12 | CASQVANTEAFF | TGTGCCAGCCAAGTGGCGAACACTGAAGCTTTCTTT
TRBJ2-1 | TRBV29-1 | - | - | 14 | CSVSQGGSYNEQFF | TGCAGCGTTTCCCAGGGGGGCTCCTACAATGAGCAGTTCTTC
TRBJ1-2 | TRBV27 | - | - | 12 | CASSLSGRGYTF | TGTGCCAGCAGTTTATCGGGCCGAGGCTACACCTTC
TRBJ2-1 | TRBV6-2/TRBV6-3 | - | - | 13 | CASSSRREAEQFF | TGTGCCAGCAGTTCCCGAAGAGAAGCTGAGCAGTTCTTC
TRBJ1-2 | TRBV10-3 | - | - | 12 | CAISQDNYGYTF | TGTGCCATCAGTCAGGATAACTATGGCTACACCTTC
TRBJ2-5 | TRBV29-1 | - | - | 13 | CSVETGLQETQYF | TGCAGCGTGGAGACAGGTCTCCAAGAGACCCAGTACTTC
TRBJ2-7 | TRBV13 | - | - | 15 | CASSLRGHLTYEQYF | TGTGCCAGCAGCTTGAGGGGACACCTTACCTACGAGCAGTACTTC
TRBJ1-4 | TRBV7-9 | - | TRBD1 | 16 | CASSSSTGEDNEKLFF | TGTGCCAGCAGCTCCTCGACAGGGGAAGATAATGAAAAACTGTTTTTT
TRBJ2-1 | TRBV20-1 | - | TRBD1 | 15 | CSARPRQGADVEQFF | TGCAGTGCTAGACCACGACAGGGGGCTGATGTTGAGCAGTTCTTC
TRBJ1-2 | TRBV6-5 | few | - | 14 | CASSPQAENRGYTF | TGTGCCAGCAGTCCCCAGGCGGAGAACAGGGGCTACACCTTC
TRBJ2-1 | TRBV20-1 | - | TRBD2 | 16 | CSAYQRLSGRVGEQFF | TGCAGTGCTTACCAAAGGTTAAGCGGGAGGGTCGGTGAGCAGTTCTTC
TRBJ2-3 | TRBV2 | few | - | 9 | CASSEDLYF | TGTGCCAGCAGTGAAGATCTGTATTTT
TRBJ2-1 | TRBV5-1 | - | - | 15 | CASSLYQGTKDEQFF | TGCGCCAGCAGCTTGTATCAGGGTACTAAGGATGAGCAGTTCTTC
TRBJ2-7 | TRBV15 | few | - | 18 | CATSRDLISRGADYEQYF | TGTGCCACCAGCAGAGATCTTATCAGCAGGGGTGCCGATTACGAGCAGTACTTC
TRBJ2-1 | TRBV11-2 | - | - | 13 | CASSLDSGGRQFF | TGTGCCAGCAGCTTAGATTCAGGGGGGAGGCAGTTCTTC
TRBJ1-4 | TRBV20-1 | few | TRBD1 | 20 | CSARGPRNRQGLETNEKLFF | TGCAGTGCTAGAGGTCCCCGAAACCGACAGGGACTTGAAACTAATGAAAAACTGTTTTTT
TRBJ1-2 | TRBV7-9 | - | - | 14 | CASRDTGRDYGYTF | TGTGCCAGCAGGGATACAGGGAGAGACTATGGCTACACCTTC
TRBJ1-2 | TRBV29-1 | few | TRBD1 | 15 | CSVDRGTSLNYGYTF | TGCAGCGTGGACAGGGGAACCTCGCTTAACTATGGCTACACCTTC
TRBJ2-5 | TRBV29-1 | many | - | 13 | CSVEGGSQETQYF | TGCAGCGTTGAAGGTGGCAGCCAAGAGACCCAGTACTTC
TRBJ2-7 | TRBV20-1 | - | - | 13 | CSAFDPGGYEQYF | TGCAGTGCCTTTGACCCCGGGGGCTACGAGCAGTACTTC
TRBJ2-3 | TRBV9 | - | - | 14 | CASSVARFTDTQYF | TGTGCCAGCAGCGTAGCAAGATTCACAGATACGCAGTATTTT
TRBJ2-7 | TRBV6-6 | - | TRBD1 | 17 | CASSYGTGTGRSYEQYF | TGTGCCAGCAGCTACGGTACCGGGACAGGGAGGAGTTACGAGCAGTACTTC
TRBJ2-7 | TRBV20-1 | - | TRBD2 | 16 | CSATGTSHVVLYEQYF | TGCAGTGCAACCGGGACTAGCCATGTGGTCCTCTACGAGCAGTACTTC
TRBJ2-1 | TRBV10-3 | - | TRBD2 | 17 | CAISEPGTSGRRGEQFF | TGTGCCATCAGTGAGCCGGGGACTAGCGGGAGAAGAGGTGAGCAGTTCTTC
TRBJ2-4 | TRBV6-1 | few | - | 14 | CASSEQRVTNIQYF | TGTGCCAGCAGTGAGCAGAGGGTTACAAACATTCAGTACTTC
TRBJ2-1 | TRBV29-1 | - | TRBD2 | 14 | CSVFGGSSYNEQFF | TGCAGCGTCTTCGGGGGGAGCTCCTACAATGAGCAGTTCTTC
TRBJ2-1 | TRBV15 | - | - | 15 | CATSRDISIGPEQFF | TGTGCCACCAGCAGAGATATCAGTATAGGACCCGAGCAGTTCTTC
TRBJ2-3 | TRBV9 | - | - | 16 | CASSVKGVERSDTQYF | TGTGCCAGCAGCGTAAAGGGTGTTGAACGTTCAGATACGCAGTATTTT
TRBJ2-3 | TRBV10-1 | - | - | 18 | CASSEMSGTPWPADTQYF | TGCGCCAGCAGTGAAATGTCGGGGACGCCCTGGCCCGCAGATACGCAGTATTTT
TRBJ2-7 | TRBV28 | few | - | 14 | CASISSGSSYEQYF | TGTGCCAGCATATCCAGCGGAAGCTCCTACGAGCAGTACTTC
TRBJ2-7 | TRBV20-1 | few | TRBD2 | 13 | CSASPGGSYEQYF | TGCAGTGCTAGCCCGGGGGGCTCCTACGAGCAGTACTTC
TRBJ1-4 | TRBV30 | - | - | 16 | CAWSVDPVAANEKLFF | TGTGCCTGGAGTGTTGACCCCGTTGCGGCTAATGAAAAACTGTTTTTT
TRBJ2-1 | TRBV7-9 | few | TRBD2 | 15 | CASSYGTRIGNEQFF | TGTGCCAGCAGTTACGGGACTAGGATAGGCAATGAGCAGTTCTTC
TRBJ2-3 | TRBV10-1 | - | - | 14 | CASSQHNTRGAQYF | TGCGCCAGCAGTCAACACAACACCCGCGGGGCGCAGTATTTT
TRBJ2-1 | TRBV12-3/TRBV12-4 | many | TRBD2 | 13 | CASSSQTSGEKFF | TGTGCCAGCAGTTCTCAGACTAGCGGTGAGAAGTTCTTC
TRBJ2-7 | TRBV9 | many | - | 15 | CASSVAGSSSYEQYF | TGTGCCAGCAGCGTGGCAGGAAGTTCCTCCTACGAGCAGTACTTC
TRBJ2-7 | TRBV4-2 | many | - | 15 | CASSQAGGKLYEQYF | TGTGCCAGCAGCCAAGCAGGCGGGAAACTCTACGAGCAGTACTTC
TRBJ1-1 | TRBV7-3 | - | - | 15 | CASSLEPTGNTEAFF | TGTGCCAGCAGCTTAGAACCCACAGGGAACACTGAAGCTTTCTTT
TRBJ1-2 | TRBV30 | - | - | 11 | CAGSVQRGYTF | TGTGCCGGGAGTGTTCAACGTGGCTACACCTTC
TRBJ2-3 | TRBV9 | - | - | 13 | CASSGTTSGTQYF | TGTGCCAGCAGCGGCACTACCTCAGGTACGCAGTATTTT
TRBJ1-1 | TRBV20-1 | once | - | 13 | CRGETASNTEAFF | TGCAGGGGGGAGACAGCGTCGAACACTGAAGCTTTCTTT
TRBJ1-5 | TRBV24-1 | once | TRBD1 | 16 | CATSATGQGHNQPQHF | TGTGCCACCAGTGCCACGGGACAGGGGCACAATCAGCCCCAGCATTTT
TRBJ1-1 | TRBV20-1 | - | - | 15 | CSARDPGSWGTEAFF | TGCAGTGCTAGAGACCCCGGATCCTGGGGCACTGAAGCTTTCTTT
TRBJ2-7 | TRBV7-9 | - | - | 18 | CASSPNRARHRGGYEQYF | TGTGCCAGCAGCCCTAATAGGGCCCGACACCGAGGGGGCTACGAGCAGTACTTC
TRBJ2-3 | TRBV12-3/TRBV12-4 | - | - | 17 | CASSIGQGLGGVDTQYF | TGTGCCAGCAGTATTGGCCAGGGACTAGGGGGCGTGGATACGCAGTATTTT
TRBJ2-1 | TRBV4-2 | - | TRBD2 | 18 | CASSQDPTSWAIRDEQFF | TGTGCCAGCAGTCAAGATCCGACTAGCTGGGCGATACGGGATGAGCAGTTCTTC
TRBJ1-2 | TRBV30 | - | - | 11 | CACRVNYGYTF | TGTGCCTGTCGGGTTAACTATGGCTACACCTTC